Listed below are T cell receptor beta chains from one sample, sequenced in a study of cytomegalovirus exposure and HLA in healthy donors. Sequenced by immunoSEQ multiplex PCR; TCRdb stores in-frame clones only, minus some. The sample has 150,000 to 200,000 clones; around 79% are singletons. Material: PBMCs. The receptors stem from a male donor in good health and CMV-seropositive. Both conserved end residues are trimmed from each CDR3. Fields, in order: J gene, V gene, CDR3 length, CDR3 protein.

j_call: TRBJ2-6
v_call: TRBV5-1
cdr3_length: 15
cdr3_aa: ASSLTGSGGGANVLT

j_call: TRBJ2-3
v_call: TRBV4-3
cdr3_length: 13
cdr3_aa: ASSRLAGSTDTQY

j_call: TRBJ2-1
v_call: TRBV30
cdr3_length: 17
cdr3_aa: AWRHATGRHLSSYNEQF

j_call: TRBJ1-6
v_call: TRBV30
cdr3_length: 12
cdr3_aa: AWSGQGENSPLH

j_call: TRBJ1-6
v_call: TRBV6-5
cdr3_length: 14
cdr3_aa: ASSSQPPRANSPLH

j_call: TRBJ2-7
v_call: TRBV2
cdr3_length: 12
cdr3_aa: ASSVVAGTGSPY

j_call: TRBJ2-1
v_call: TRBV5-1
cdr3_length: 13
cdr3_aa: ASSVALSSYNEQF

j_call: TRBJ2-7
v_call: TRBV7-9
cdr3_length: 10
cdr3_aa: SSSLGWVEQY

j_call: TRBJ2-5
v_call: TRBV6-1
cdr3_length: 11
cdr3_aa: ASSPASEGTQY

j_call: TRBJ1-1
v_call: TRBV2
cdr3_length: 11
cdr3_aa: ASTGTGNFEAF

j_call: TRBJ2-2
v_call: TRBV5-1
cdr3_length: 12
cdr3_aa: ASEPLAGIGELF

j_call: TRBJ2-7
v_call: TRBV5-1
cdr3_length: 12
cdr3_aa: ASSPGTSGYEQY

j_call: TRBJ2-7
v_call: TRBV19
cdr3_length: 12
cdr3_aa: ASTPGTGTYEQY

j_call: TRBJ1-2
v_call: TRBV5-1
cdr3_length: 13
cdr3_aa: ASSSRQGGNYGYT

j_call: TRBJ1-2
v_call: TRBV9
cdr3_length: 11
cdr3_aa: ASSGSPVYGYT

j_call: TRBJ2-7
v_call: TRBV13
cdr3_length: 9
cdr3_aa: ASSLGREQY

j_call: TRBJ2-5
v_call: TRBV7-6
cdr3_length: 13
cdr3_aa: ASSLPGTGEETQY

j_call: TRBJ2-7
v_call: TRBV18
cdr3_length: 13
cdr3_aa: ASSPRRGNSYEQY

j_call: TRBJ2-3
v_call: TRBV7-9
cdr3_length: 12
cdr3_aa: ASPTSGGGDTQY

j_call: TRBJ1-5
v_call: TRBV27
cdr3_length: 15
cdr3_aa: ASSPSDREDGNQPQH

j_call: TRBJ2-5
v_call: TRBV5-6
cdr3_length: 11
cdr3_aa: ASSSGLRVTQY

j_call: TRBJ2-7
v_call: TRBV7-9
cdr3_length: 15
cdr3_aa: ASSPRTSGGASYEQY

j_call: TRBJ2-7
v_call: TRBV27
cdr3_length: 12
cdr3_aa: ASSYGTAAYEQY